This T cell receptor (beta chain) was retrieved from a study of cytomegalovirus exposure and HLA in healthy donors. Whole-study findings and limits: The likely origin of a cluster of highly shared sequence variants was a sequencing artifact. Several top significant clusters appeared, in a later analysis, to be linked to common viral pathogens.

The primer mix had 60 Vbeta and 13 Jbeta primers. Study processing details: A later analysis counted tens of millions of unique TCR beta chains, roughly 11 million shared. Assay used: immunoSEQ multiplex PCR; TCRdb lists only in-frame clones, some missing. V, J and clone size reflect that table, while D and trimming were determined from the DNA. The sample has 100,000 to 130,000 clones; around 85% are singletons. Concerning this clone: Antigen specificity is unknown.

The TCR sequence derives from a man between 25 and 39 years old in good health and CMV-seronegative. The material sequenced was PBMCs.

The CDR3 bases are TGTGCCAGCAGCTTGGAAGGGGGGGCCGGCACAGATACGCAGTATTTT. Encoded protein: CASSLEGGAGTDTQYF. The chain joins TRBV5-6 to TRBJ2-3; the D gene is possibly TRBD2 (7 bases). V was shortened by 0 bases and J by 1 base, with 12 bases between the two germline ends. CDR3 length: 16 residues. Germline CDR1 is SGHDT and CDR2 is YYEEEE. Full variable domain (remainder filled in from reference TRBV5-6 and TRBJ2-3): DAGVTQSPTHLIKTRGQQVTLRCSPKSGHDTVSWYQQALGQGPQFIFQYYEEEERQRGNFPDRFSGHQFPNYSSELNVNALLLGDSALYLCASSLEGGAGTDTQYFGPGTRLTVL.